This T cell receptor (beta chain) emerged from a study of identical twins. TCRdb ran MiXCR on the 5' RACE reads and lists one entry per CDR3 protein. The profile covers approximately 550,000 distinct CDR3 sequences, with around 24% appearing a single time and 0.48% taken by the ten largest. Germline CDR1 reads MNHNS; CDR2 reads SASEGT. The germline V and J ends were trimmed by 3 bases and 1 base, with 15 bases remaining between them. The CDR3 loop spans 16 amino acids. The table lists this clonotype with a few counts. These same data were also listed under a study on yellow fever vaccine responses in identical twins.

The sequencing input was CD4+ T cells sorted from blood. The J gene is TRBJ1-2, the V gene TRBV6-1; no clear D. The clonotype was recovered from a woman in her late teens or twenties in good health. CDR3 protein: CASSDPRGFGNYGYTF. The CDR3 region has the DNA TGTGCCAGCAGTGACCCCAGAGGTTTCGGTAACTATGGCTACACCTTC.